The source of this T cell receptor (beta chain) is a study of cytomegalovirus exposure and HLA in healthy donors. The study's findings and limits: Cytomegalovirus status was reportedly diagnosed by the classifier with high specificity and sensitivity. A list of about 180 TCR beta chains associated with cytomegalovirus was given. In vitro checks showed that a few CMV-associated chains really do target CMV antigens.

Sequencing used immunoSEQ multiplex PCR; TCRdb keeps in-frame clones, though not all of them. The repertoire holds some 250,000 clones, approximately 83% seen once, with 1% to 1.5% in the top ten. This clone was detected only a few times. Its antigen is not known. The length of the CDR3 is 12 residues. CDR1 SEHNR and CDR2 FQNEAQ come from the germline V gene (reference sequence). Trimming removed 5 bases at V and 6 bases at J, with 9 bases between. This TCR was recovered from a woman aged 25 to 45 in good health and CMV-seropositive. Material for sequencing was PBMCs. The chain links TRBV7-9 to TRBJ2-3; TRBD2 is a possible D gene (5 bases). CDR3 amino acids: CASSLSVDTQYF. In DNA, the CDR3 is TGTGCCAGCAGCCTTAGCGTGGATACGCAGTATTTT.